The 5 T cell receptor beta chains given below trace back to one sample, sequenced in a study of cytomegalovirus exposure and HLA in healthy donors. Primers: 60 Vbeta forward and 13 Jbeta reverse. TCRdb's copy holds only in-frame clones and misses some; the assay was immunoSEQ multiplex PCR. Altogether fewer than 200,000 clones are present, roughly two thirds being singletons, with the ten largest covering approximately 3%. The sequenced material came from PBMCs. Receptors were obtained from a woman under 40 in good health and CMV-seronegative.

The V gene is TRBV7-9, the J gene TRBJ2-5; 7 bases fit TRBD1. Germline CDR1 and CDR2: SEHNR and FQNEAQ (reference sequence). With V trimmed by 5 bases and J by 5 bases, 5 bases remained unmatched. This CDR3 contains 13 residues. The CDR3 sequence is CASSLQGTETQYF. Written as DNA, the CDR3 is TGTGCCAGCAGCCTACAGGGGACGGAGACCCAGTACTTC.

In DNA form, the CDR3 reads TGTGCCAGAAAAGAGGGTTTAAAAGAAAAACTGTTTTTT. Translation gives CARKEGLKEKLFF. The chain recombines TRBV27 with TRBJ1-4; D gene ambiguous. This CDR3 comprises 13 residues. Per the germline V gene, CDR1 is MNHEY and CDR2 is SMNVEV (reference sequence). V was shortened by 9 bases and J by 8 bases, with 16 bases between the two germline ends.

This CDR3 reads CASSINPWSGGRGYTF. The DNA of the CDR3 is TGTGCCAGTAGTATCAATCCATGGTCGGGGGGTCGTGGCTACACCTTC. This chain links TRBV19 with TRBJ1-2; D perhaps matches TRBD1 (5 bases). Between the trimmed V and J ends, which lost 3 bases and 7 bases, there was a span of 21 bases. This CDR3 comprises 16 residues. CDR1 LNHDA and CDR2 SQIVND come from the germline V gene (reference sequence).

This chain connects TRBV7-3 to TRBJ2-5; 7 positions agree with TRBD2. The germline V gene encodes CDR1 SGHTA and CDR2 FQGTGA. This CDR3 has 17 residues. The trim removed 5 bases at V and 5 bases at J, leaving 17 bases unmatched. The CDR3 DNA is TGTGCCAGCAGCCTCCATGGGGGAGCGGGGAGACGGGAGACCCAGTACTTC. Its translation is CASSLHGGAGRRETQYF.

The V and J genes are TRBV7-9 and TRBJ1-1; the D is unclear. The CDR3 sequence is 14 residues long. Trimming cost V 1 base and J 2 bases, with 8 bases left between them. Germline CDR1 is SEHNR and CDR2 is FQNEAQ (reference sequence). CDR3 bases: TGTGCCAGCAGCTTAGACCGCGGAAACACTGAAGCTTTCTTT. Encoded protein: CASSLDRGNTEAFF.